Sequencing of this TCR beta chain was carried out in a study of CD8 T cells in Susac syndrome. The authors sequenced TCR beta from blood CD8+ and CD4+ T cells. The control participants were healthy donors, and these controls were matched with respect to both age and sex. FACS was used to enrich TEMRA cells, whereas the CD8+ and CD4+ T cells were obtained by negative isolation. Random hexamers were used to reverse transcribe the RNA input (about 0.45 to 1 ug). The amplification used immunoSEQ multiplex PCR on TCR beta CDR3; it spanned 54 Vbeta and 13 Jbeta. TCRdb processed the immunoSEQ multiplex PCR reads anew with MiXCR; each CDR3 protein has one entry. This table holds fewer than 200,000 distinct CDR3 sequences, approximately 95% found once. This CDR3 comprises 16 residues. The ends were cut back, 3 bases at V and 5 bases at J, with 19 bases in the middle. Germline assignment: CDR1 LNHNV and CDR2 YYDKDF (reference sequence).

Source material: CD4+ T cells from PBMCs. The chain carries TRBV15 and TRBJ1-2; D is possibly TRBD1 (6 bases). The source of this sequence is a human donor in good health. This CDR3 reads CATSSNRGGRRYGYTF. CDR3 sequence (DNA): TGTGCCACCAGCAGTAACCGAGGGGGGCGCCGGTATGGCTACACCTTC.